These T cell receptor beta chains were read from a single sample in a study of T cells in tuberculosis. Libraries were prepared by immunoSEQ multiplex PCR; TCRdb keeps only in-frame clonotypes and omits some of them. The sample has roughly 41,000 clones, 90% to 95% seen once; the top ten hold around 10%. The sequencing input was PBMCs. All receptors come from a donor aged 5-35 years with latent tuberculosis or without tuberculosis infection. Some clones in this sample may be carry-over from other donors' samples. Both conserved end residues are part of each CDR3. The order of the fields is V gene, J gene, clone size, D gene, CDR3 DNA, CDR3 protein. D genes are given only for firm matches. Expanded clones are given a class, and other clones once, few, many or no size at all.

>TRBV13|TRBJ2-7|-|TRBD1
TGTGCCAGCAGCTTTACAGGGGACGAGCAGTACTTC
CASSFTGDEQYF
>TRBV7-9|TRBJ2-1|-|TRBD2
TGTGCCAGCAGCTTAGCACTTAGCGGGGGGCCAAAAAATGAGCAGTTCTTC
CASSLALSGGPKNEQFF
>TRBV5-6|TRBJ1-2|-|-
TGTGCCAGCAGCTTGAGGTCAGGGGCCAACTATGGCTACACCTTC
CASSLRSGANYGYTF
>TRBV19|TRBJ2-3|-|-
TGTGCCAGTAGTCGGGGCACAGATACGCAGTATTTT
CASSRGTDTQYF
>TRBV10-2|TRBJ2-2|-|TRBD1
TGCGCCAGCAGAGACCCGGGACAGGGGGCGGCCGGGGAGCTGTTTTTT
CASRDPGQGAAGELFF
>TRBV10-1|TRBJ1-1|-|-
TGCGCCAGCAGTGGGAGTCGAGGGCCCGATTTGAACACTGAAGCTTTCTTT
CASSGSRGPDLNTEAFF
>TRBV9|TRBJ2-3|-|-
TGTGCCAGCAGCGTTGACACGAGCACAGATACGCAGTATTTT
CASSVDTSTDTQYF
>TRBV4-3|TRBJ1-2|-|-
TGCGCCAGCAGTCCCGGACGTGGGGAGGGCTACACCTTC
CASSPGRGEGYTF
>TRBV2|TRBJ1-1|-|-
TGTGCCAGCAGTGAAGACGGAGCTAACACTGAAGCTTTCTTT
CASSEDGANTEAFF
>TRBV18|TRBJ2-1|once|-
TGTGCCAGCTCACCAGGGTCAGGAGGATACAATGAGCAGTTCTTC
CASSPGSGGYNEQFF
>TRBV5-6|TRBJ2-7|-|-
TGTGCCAGCAGCTTAGGGGTGACAGGAAGCTCCTACGAGCAGTACTTC
CASSLGVTGSSYEQYF
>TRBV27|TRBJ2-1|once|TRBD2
TGTGCCAGCAGTTTACGAGCGGGGGGGCACAATGAGCAGTTCTTC
CASSLRAGGHNEQFF
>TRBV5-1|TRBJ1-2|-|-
TGCGCCAGCAGCTTGGCCTCAGGGGCAGGACTGAAGGGCTATGGCTACACCTTC
CASSLASGAGLKGYGYTF
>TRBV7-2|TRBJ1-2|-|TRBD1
TGTGCCAGCAGCCCGGGGGCAGGGGGCAACTATGGCTACACCTTC
CASSPGAGGNYGYTF
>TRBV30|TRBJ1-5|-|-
TGTGCCTGGAGTAGGACAGATGATCAGCCCCAGCATTTT
CAWSRTDDQPQHF
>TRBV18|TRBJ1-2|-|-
TGTGCCAGCTCACCACTGGCAGGGACCAGGGGCTACTACACCTTC
CASSPLAGTRGYYTF
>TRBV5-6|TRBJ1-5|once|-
TGTGCCAGCAGCTTGCTGGGGGCGAAAAATCAGCCCCAGCATTTT
CASSLLGAKNQPQHF
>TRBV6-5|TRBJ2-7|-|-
TGTGCCAGCAGTTACGGGAGAGAGCAGTACTTC
CASSYGREQYF
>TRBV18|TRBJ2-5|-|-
TGTGCCAGCTCACCCTGGGCTTCGACCAGGGCCTCGGAGACCCAGTACTTC
CASSPWASTRASETQYF
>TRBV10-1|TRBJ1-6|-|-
TGCGCCAGCAGTCAGGCATGGAATTCACCCCTCCACTTT
CASSQAWNSPLHF
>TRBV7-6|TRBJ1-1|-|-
TGTGCCAGCAGTTTTGACAGTGTGAGTAGGGCTTTCTTT
CASSFDSVSRAFF
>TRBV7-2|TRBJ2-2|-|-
TGTGCCAGCAACCAACGGGAGATAAACACCGGGGAGCTGTTTTTT
CASNQREINTGELFF
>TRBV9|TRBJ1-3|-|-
TGTGCCAGCAGCGTGACATTGGCCAGCTCTGGAAACACCATATATTTT
CASSVTLASSGNTIYF
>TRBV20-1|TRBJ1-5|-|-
TGCAGTGCCCCCGGGCAGCCCCAGCATTTT
CSAPGQPQHF
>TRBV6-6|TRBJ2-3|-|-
TGTGCCAGCAGTTACGGCGGGGCCCAGGGTGATACGCAGTATTTT
CASSYGGAQGDTQYF
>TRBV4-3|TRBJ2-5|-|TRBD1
TGCGCCAGCAGCCAAGCAGAGGGGGCGAAGACCCAGTACTTC
CASSQAEGAKTQYF
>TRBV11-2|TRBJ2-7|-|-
TGTGCCAGCAGCTTAACGGGAACCTACGAGCAGTACTTC
CASSLTGTYEQYF
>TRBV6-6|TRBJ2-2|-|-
TGTGCCAGCAGACAGAACACCGGGGAGCTGTTTTTT
CASRQNTGELFF
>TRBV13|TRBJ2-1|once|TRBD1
TGTGCCAGCAGCTTTGGGACAGGAGGAAGCGATGAGCAGTTCTTC
CASSFGTGGSDEQFF
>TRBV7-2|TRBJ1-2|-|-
TGTGCCAGCAGCTTAGGGTCGGGCCCAGGGGACTATGGCTACACCTTC
CASSLGSGPGDYGYTF
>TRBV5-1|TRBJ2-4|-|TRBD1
TGCGCCAGCAGCTTACCGGGACAGGGGACTACCAAAAACATTCAGTACTTC
CASSLPGQGTTKNIQYF
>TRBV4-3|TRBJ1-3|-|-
TGCGCCAGCAGCCAGAAGTTCTACTCTGGAAACACCATATATTTT
CASSQKFYSGNTIYF
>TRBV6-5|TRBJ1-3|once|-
TGTGCCAGCAGTCCCGACAGCTCTGGAAACACCATATATTTT
CASSPDSSGNTIYF
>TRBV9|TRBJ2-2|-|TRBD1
TGTGCCAGCAGTAGGGACAGGGGGCCTTCGAACACCGGGGAGCTGTTTTTT
CASSRDRGPSNTGELFF
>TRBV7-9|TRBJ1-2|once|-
TGTGCCAGCAGCTCTCGGACAGACCTCTCAGGCTATGGCTACACCTTC
CASSSRTDLSGYGYTF
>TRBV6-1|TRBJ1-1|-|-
TGTGCCAGCACGCTCGAAGGAAGAGGCGTCACTGAAGCTTTCTTT
CASTLEGRGVTEAFF
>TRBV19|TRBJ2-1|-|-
TGTGCCAGCGACAGGCGGGACAATGAGCAGTTCTTC
CASDRRDNEQFF
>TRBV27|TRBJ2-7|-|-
TGTGCCAGCAGTTTTTTGGACACTCGCTACGAGCAGTACTTC
CASSFLDTRYEQYF
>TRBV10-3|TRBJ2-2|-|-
TGTGCCTCTTTGGACCGGGACACCTTATCCGGGGAGCTGTTTTTT
CASLDRDTLSGELFF
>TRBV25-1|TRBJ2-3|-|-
TGTGCCAGCAGTGAATCGCGGTGGCAACCCACAGATACGCAGTATTTT
CASSESRWQPTDTQYF
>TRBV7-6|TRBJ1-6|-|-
TGTGCCAGCAGCTTAGCTACTTTGACAGGAAATTCACCCCTCCACTTT
CASSLATLTGNSPLHF
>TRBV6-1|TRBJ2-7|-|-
TGTGCCAGCAGGCGTGGACAGAAAGAATCCTACGAGCAGTACTTC
CASRRGQKESYEQYF